The 14 T cell receptor beta chains in this list originate from one sample, sequenced in a study of shared clonotypes between healthy human individuals. The repertoire was sequenced with immunoSEQ multiplex PCR; TCRdb's copy has only in-frame clones and lacks some. Of about 580,000 clones in the sample, about 98% were seen once. Only CD45RO-negative cells positively selected for CCR7 counted as naive CD8 cells, so terminally differentiated effector memory CD45RA+ cells were excluded. The sample was naive CD8+ T cells sorted from blood. These receptors all stem from a man aged 30-40 years in good health.

The CDR3 bases are TGCAGCGTTGACATTGGCGGCTACGAGCAGTACTTC. It codes for CSVDIGGYEQYF. V usage is TRBV29-1 and J usage is TRBJ2-7; no reliable D call. The ends were cut back, 3 bases at V and 3 bases at J, with 9 bases in the middle. CDR1 and CDR2 from the germline V gene are SQVTM and ANQGSEA. This CDR3 is 12 amino acids long.

V is TRBV6-1 and J is TRBJ1-1; 8 bases map to TRBD1. V dropped 2 bases and J dropped 0; count of bases not matched to a gene: 2. Germline lookup yields CDR1 MNHNS and CDR2 SASEGT. This CDR3 contains 15 residues. CDR3 in amino acids: CASSEQGAMNTEAFF. CDR3 nucleotides: TGTGCCAGCAGTGAACAGGGGGCGATGAACACTGAAGCTTTCTTT.

The chain carries TRBV18 and TRBJ1-4; D ambiguous. The germline gives CDR1 KGHSH, CDR2 LQKENI. Trimming left V 2 bases short and J 4 bases short, with 8 bases between. This CDR3 is built from 14 residues. This CDR3 is CASSPNRYNEKLFF. The CDR3 nucleotides are TGTGCCAGCTCACCAAATCGGTATAATGAAAAACTGTTTTTT.

The chain employs TRBV7-9 and TRBJ1-2, with 9 bases lining up with TRBD1. CDR3 size: 17 residues. Germline CDR1 reads SEHNR; CDR2 reads FQNEAQ (reference sequence). With V trimmed by 5 bases and J by 3 bases, 13 bases remained unmatched. The CDR3 bases are TGTGCCAGCAGCCTCGAATCCCGGGGGGACAGGGACTATGGCTACACCTTC. Its protein product is CASSLESRGDRDYGYTF.

This chain links TRBV15 with TRBJ2-2; the match to TRBD1 covers 9 bases. The CDR3 length is 16 residues. V shed 3 bases, J shed 2 bases, and the junction held 4 bases outside the gene matches. Per germline, CDR1 LNHNV and CDR2 YYDKDF (reference sequence). The CDR3 sequence is CATSSLGQGNTGELFF. CDR3 coding DNA: TGTGCCACCAGCAGTTTGGGACAGGGCAACACCGGGGAGCTGTTTTTT. Full variable domain (rest looked up from reference TRBV15 and TRBJ2-2): DAMVIQNPRYQVTQFGKPVTLSCSQTLNHNVMYWYQQKSSQAPKLLFHYYDKDFNNEADTPDNFQSRRPNTSFCFLDIRSPGLGDTAMYLCATSSLGQGNTGELFFGEGSRLTVL.

This chain joins TRBV15 and TRBJ1-4, with D possibly TRBD1 on 6 matching bases. Trimming removed 5 bases from V and 7 bases from J, with 17 bases in between. This CDR3 has 15 residues. Germline CDR1 and CDR2: LNHNV and YYDKDF (reference sequence). The CDR3 DNA follows: TGTGCCACCAGCCCCTCGGGGGGGCCCGGTGAAAAACTGTTTTTT. As protein: CATSPSGGPGEKLFF. Full variable domain (rest looked up from reference TRBV15 and TRBJ1-4): DAMVIQNPRYQVTQFGKPVTLSCSQTLNHNVMYWYQQKSSQAPKLLFHYYDKDFNNEADTPDNFQSRRPNTSFCFLDIRSPGLGDTAMYLCATSPSGGPGEKLFFGSGTQLSVL.

The CDR3 nucleotides are TGCGCCAGCAGTGAGGGTCGGGCTCCGGCTCAGCCCCAGCATTTT. It is translated as CASSEGRAPAQPQHF. The V call is TRBV10-2, the J call TRBJ1-5, with no clear D. This CDR3 is built from 15 residues. Trimming removed 2 bases at V and 6 bases at J, with 14 bases between. Germline lookup yields CDR1 WSHSY and CDR2 SAAADI.

The chain has TRBV11-2 and TRBJ2-7, with 9 bases identical to TRBD2. Trimming at V came to 0 bases and at J to 2 bases, leaving 2 bases not matched to a gene. The germline CDR1 and CDR2 sequences are SGHAT and FQNNGV. CDR3 length: 15 amino acids. The CDR3 DNA reads as TGTGCCAGCAGCTTAGATTGGACTAGCGCCTACGAGCAGTACTTC. Its translation is CASSLDWTSAYEQYF.

The J gene is TRBJ2-7, the V gene TRBV11-2, with 11 bases aligning to TRBD1. After removal of 5 bases from V and 4 bases from J, the junction contained 7 bases not matched to a gene. Germline values: CDR1 SGHAT, CDR2 FQNNGV. The CDR3 covers 15 residues. CDR3 coding DNA: TGTGCCAGCAGCCTCGGGACAGGGGGAACGTACGAGCAGTACTTC. Protein sequence: CASSLGTGGTYEQYF. Using reference TRBV11-2 and TRBJ2-7 for the parts outside the CDR3, the full variable domain is EAGVAQSPRYKIIEKRQSVAFWCNPISGHATLYWYQQILGQGPKLLIQFQNNGVVDDSQLPKDRFSAERLKGVDSTLKIQPAKLEDSAVYLCASSLGTGGTYEQYFGPGTRLTVT.

The chain uses TRBV10-2 and TRBJ2-3; D ambiguous. V dropped 4 bases and J dropped 4 bases, with 9 bases sitting between them. CDR3 length: 13 residues. Germline CDR1 reads WSHSY; CDR2 reads SAAADI. The CDR3, as DNA: TGCGCCAGCAGTGGTCTAGAAGCAGATACGCAGTATTTT. It specifies CASSGLEADTQYF.

The chain couples TRBV5-1 to TRBJ2-7; D may correspond to TRBD1 or TRBD2 (5 bases each). V dropped 1 base and J dropped 3 bases, with 14 bases sitting between them. The germline CDR1 and CDR2 sequences are SGHRS and YFSETQ. CDR3 length: 15 amino acids. The CDR3 protein is CASSLTGQEGYEQYF. In DNA, the CDR3 is TGCGCCAGCAGCTTGACGGGGCAGGAAGGCTACGAGCAGTACTTC.

The V gene is TRBV29-1, the J gene TRBJ2-1, with 7 bases aligning to TRBD2. CDR3 length equals 13 residues. Germline CDR1 and CDR2: SQVTM and ANQGSEA. The ends lost 2 bases at V and 7 bases at J; junction bases unmatched: 5. CDR3 DNA sequence: TGCAGCGTTGAATTACGCGGGAGTAATGAGCAGTTCTTC. It yields the protein CSVELRGSNEQFF.

CDR3 residues: CASSMSSAFDEQYF. Here the CDR3 DNA reads TGTGCCAGTAGTATGAGTTCGGCCTTTGACGAGCAGTACTTC. The rearrangement links TRBV19 to TRBJ2-7; D not resolved. The CDR3 is 14 amino acids. Germline CDR1 LNHDA, CDR2 SQIVND (reference sequence). V lost 3 bases and J 5 bases, leaving 14 bases between the germline ends.

The rearrangement joins TRBV27 to TRBJ2-1; 7 bases fit TRBD1. Trimming took 4 bases from V and 3 from J; bases not matched to a gene: 6. Germline V gene lookup returns CDR1 MNHEY and CDR2 SMNVEV (reference sequence). The CDR3 is 15 amino acids. CDR3 bases: TGTGCCAGCAGTTCCGACAGGGCCGGCTACAATGAGCAGTTCTTC. The encoded protein is CASSSDRAGYNEQFF.